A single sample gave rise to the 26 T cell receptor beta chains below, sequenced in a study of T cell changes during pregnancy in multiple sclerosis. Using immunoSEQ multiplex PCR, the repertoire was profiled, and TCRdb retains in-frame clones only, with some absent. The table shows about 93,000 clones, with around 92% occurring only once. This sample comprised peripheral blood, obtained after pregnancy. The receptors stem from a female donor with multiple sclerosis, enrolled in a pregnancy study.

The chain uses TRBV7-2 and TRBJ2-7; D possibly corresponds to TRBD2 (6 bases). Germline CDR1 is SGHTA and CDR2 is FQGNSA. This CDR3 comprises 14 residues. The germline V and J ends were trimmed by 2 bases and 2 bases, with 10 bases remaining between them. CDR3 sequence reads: CASSLMEGPYEQYF. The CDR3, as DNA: TGTGCCAGCAGCTTAATGGAGGGGCCCTACGAGCAGTACTTC.

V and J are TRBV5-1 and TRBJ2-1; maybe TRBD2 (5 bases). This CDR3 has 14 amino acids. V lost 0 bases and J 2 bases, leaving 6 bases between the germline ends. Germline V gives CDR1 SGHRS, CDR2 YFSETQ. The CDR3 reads CASSLEGAYNEQFF. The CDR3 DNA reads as TGCGCCAGCAGCTTGGAGGGAGCCTACAATGAGCAGTTCTTC.

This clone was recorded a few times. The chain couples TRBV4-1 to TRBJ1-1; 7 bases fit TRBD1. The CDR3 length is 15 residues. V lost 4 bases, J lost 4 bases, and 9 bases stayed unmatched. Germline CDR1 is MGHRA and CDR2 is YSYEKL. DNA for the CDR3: TGCGCCAGCAGCCCGGCGGACAGGTTGAGCACTGAAGCTTTCTTT. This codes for CASSPADRLSTEAFF.

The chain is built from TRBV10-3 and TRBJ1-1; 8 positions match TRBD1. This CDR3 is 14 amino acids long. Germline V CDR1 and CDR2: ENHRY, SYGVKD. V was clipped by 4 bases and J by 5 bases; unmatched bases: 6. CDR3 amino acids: CAISGTGSETEAFF. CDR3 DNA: TGTGCCATCAGTGGGACAGGGTCAGAGACTGAAGCTTTCTTT.

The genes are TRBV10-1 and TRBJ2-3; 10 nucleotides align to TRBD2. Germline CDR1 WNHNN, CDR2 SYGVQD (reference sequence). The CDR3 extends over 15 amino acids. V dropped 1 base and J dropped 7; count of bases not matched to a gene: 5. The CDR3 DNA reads TGCGCCAGCAGTGAGTGGAGCGGGAGGGTACATACGCAGTATTTT. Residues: CASSEWSGRVHTQYF.

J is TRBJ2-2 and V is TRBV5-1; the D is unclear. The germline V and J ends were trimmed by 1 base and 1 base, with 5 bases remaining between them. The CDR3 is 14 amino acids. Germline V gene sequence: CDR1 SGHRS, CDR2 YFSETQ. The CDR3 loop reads CASSLIRNTGELFF. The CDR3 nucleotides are TGCGCCAGCAGCTTGATTCGGAACACCGGGGAGCTGTTTTTT.

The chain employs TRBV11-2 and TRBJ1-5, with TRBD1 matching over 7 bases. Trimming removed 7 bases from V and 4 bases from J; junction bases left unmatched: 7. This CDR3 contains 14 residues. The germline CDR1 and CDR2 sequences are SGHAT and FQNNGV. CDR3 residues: CASTAAGGNQPQHF. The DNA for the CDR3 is TGTGCCAGCACCGCCGCAGGGGGAAATCAGCCCCAGCATTTT.

Here the CDR3 reads CASSPGQEATGELFF. CDR3 coding DNA: TGTGCCAGCAGCCCGGGACAGGAGGCCACCGGGGAGCTGTTTTTT. The chain combines TRBV7-9 with TRBJ2-2, with 8 bases lining up with TRBD1. Trimming cost V 5 bases and J 4 bases; bases outside gene matches: 6. The CDR3 covers 15 residues. Germline values: CDR1 SEHNR, CDR2 FQNEAQ (reference sequence).

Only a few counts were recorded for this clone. CDR3 residues: CASSLTDGTNYGYTF. In DNA form, the CDR3 reads TGTGCCAGCAGTTTAACGGACGGGACAAACTATGGCTACACCTTC. This chain uses TRBV11-2 with TRBJ1-2; a possible D gene is TRBD1 (6 bases). Per the germline V gene, CDR1 is SGHAT and CDR2 is FQNNGV. The CDR3 loop spans 15 amino acids. Between the trimmed V and J ends, which lost 6 bases and 2 bases, there was a span of 16 bases.

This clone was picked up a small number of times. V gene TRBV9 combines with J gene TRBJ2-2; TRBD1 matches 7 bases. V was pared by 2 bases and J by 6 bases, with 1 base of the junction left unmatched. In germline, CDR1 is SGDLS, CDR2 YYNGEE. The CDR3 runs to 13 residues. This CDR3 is CASSVQGAGELFF. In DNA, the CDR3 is TGTGCCAGCAGCGTTCAGGGGGCCGGGGAGCTGTTTTTT.

CDR3 coding DNA: TGTGCCAGCAGCGCCGGGACAAACTACGAGCAGTACTTC. The encoded protein is CASSAGTNYEQYF. V gene TRBV5-4 combines with J gene TRBJ2-7; perhaps TRBD1 as D (6 bases). The CDR3 is 13 amino acids. V lost 4 bases, J lost 3 bases, and 11 bases lay in between. Germline-derived CDR1 and CDR2 are SGHNT and YYREEE (reference sequence).

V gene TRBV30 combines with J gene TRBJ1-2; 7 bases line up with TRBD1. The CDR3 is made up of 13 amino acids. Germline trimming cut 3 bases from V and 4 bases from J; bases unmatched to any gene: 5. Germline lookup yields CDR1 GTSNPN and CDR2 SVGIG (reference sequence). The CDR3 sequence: CAWRRDRPYGYTF. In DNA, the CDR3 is TGTGCCTGGAGGAGGGACAGACCCTATGGCTACACCTTC. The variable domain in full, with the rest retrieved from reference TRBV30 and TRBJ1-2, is SQTIHQWPATLVQPVGSPLSLECTVEGTSNPNLYWYRQAAGRGLQLLFYSVGIGQISSEVPQNLSASRPQDRQFILSSKKLLLSDSGFYLCAWRRDRPYGYTFGSGTRLTVV.

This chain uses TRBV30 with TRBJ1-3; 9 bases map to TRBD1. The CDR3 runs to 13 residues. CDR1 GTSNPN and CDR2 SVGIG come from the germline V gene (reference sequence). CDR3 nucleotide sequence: TGTGCTGAACAGGGGGCCAGTGGAAACACCATATATTTT. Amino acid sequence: CAEQGASGNTIYF.

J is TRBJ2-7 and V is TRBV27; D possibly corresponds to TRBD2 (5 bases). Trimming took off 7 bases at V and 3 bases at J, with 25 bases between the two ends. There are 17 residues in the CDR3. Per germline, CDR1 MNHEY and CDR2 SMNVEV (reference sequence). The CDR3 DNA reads TGTGCCAGCACGAGATTTTCTACGAGCGGCCGACTCTACGAGCAGTACTTC. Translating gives CASTRFSTSGRLYEQYF.

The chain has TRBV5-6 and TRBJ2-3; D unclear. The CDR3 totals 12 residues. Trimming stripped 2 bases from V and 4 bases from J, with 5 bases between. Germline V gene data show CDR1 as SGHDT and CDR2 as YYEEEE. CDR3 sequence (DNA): TGTGCCAGCAGCTTCCGGGCAGATACGCAGTATTTT. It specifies CASSFRADTQYF.

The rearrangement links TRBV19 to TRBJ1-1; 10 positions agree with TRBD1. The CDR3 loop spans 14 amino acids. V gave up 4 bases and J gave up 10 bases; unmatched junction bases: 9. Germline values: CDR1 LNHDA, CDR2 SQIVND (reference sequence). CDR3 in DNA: TGTGCCAGTAGTACTGGACAGGGGGAATCCGTAGCTTTCTTT. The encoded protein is CASSTGQGESVAFF. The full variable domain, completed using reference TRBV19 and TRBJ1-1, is DGGITQSPKYLFRKEGQNVTLSCEQNLNHDAMYWYRQDPGQGLRLIYYSQIVNDFQKGDIAEGYSVSREKKESFPLTVTSAQKNPTAFYLCASSTGQGESVAFFGQGTRLTVV.

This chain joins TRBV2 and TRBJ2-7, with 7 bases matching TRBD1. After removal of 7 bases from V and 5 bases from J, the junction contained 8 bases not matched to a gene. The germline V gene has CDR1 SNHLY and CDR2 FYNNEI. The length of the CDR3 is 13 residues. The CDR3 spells CASNGDSIDEQYF. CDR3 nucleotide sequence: TGTGCCAGCAACGGGGACAGTATCGACGAGCAGTACTTC.

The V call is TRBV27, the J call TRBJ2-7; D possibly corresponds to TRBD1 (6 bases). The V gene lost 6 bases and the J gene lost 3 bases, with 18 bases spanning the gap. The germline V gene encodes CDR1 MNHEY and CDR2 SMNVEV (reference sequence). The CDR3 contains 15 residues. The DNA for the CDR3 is TGTGCCAGCAGCCGCGACCGGGACAACGTCTACGAGCAGTACTTC. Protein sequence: CASSRDRDNVYEQYF.

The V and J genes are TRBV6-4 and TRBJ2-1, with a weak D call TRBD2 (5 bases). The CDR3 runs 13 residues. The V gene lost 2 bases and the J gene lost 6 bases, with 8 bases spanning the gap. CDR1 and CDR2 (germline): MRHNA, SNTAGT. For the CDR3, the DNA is TGTGCCAGCAGTGACCCACGGGGCAATGAGCAGTTCTTC. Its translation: CASSDPRGNEQFF.

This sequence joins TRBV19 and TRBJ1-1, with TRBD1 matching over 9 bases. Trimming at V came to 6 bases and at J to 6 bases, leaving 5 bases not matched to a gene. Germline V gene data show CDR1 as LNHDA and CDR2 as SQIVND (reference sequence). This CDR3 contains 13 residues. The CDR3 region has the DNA TGTGCCAGTAGCCAACAGGGGGCATCTGAAGCTTTCTTT. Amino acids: CASSQQGASEAFF.

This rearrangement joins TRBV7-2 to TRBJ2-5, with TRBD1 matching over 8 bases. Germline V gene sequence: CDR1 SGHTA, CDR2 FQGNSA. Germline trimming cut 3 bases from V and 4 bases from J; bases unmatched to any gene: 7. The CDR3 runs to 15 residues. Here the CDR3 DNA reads TGTGCCAGCAGCTTTGTAGTCACAGGGGGAGAGACCCAGTACTTC. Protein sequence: CASSFVVTGGETQYF. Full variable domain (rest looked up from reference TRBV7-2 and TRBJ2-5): GAGVSQSPSNKVTEKGKDVELRCDPISGHTALYWYRQSLGQGLEFLIYFQGNSAPDKSGLPSDRFSAERTGGSVSTLTIQRTQQEDSAVYLCASSFVVTGGETQYFGPGTRLLVL.

DNA of the CDR3: TGTGCCAGCAGCCTCAGCCGGGGACTCTACAATGAGCAGTTCTTC. Translation gives CASSLSRGLYNEQFF. The genes are TRBV7-2 and TRBJ2-1, with D possibly being TRBD2 (6 bases). The germline V gene has CDR1 SGHTA and CDR2 FQGNSA. This CDR3 is built from 15 residues. The V end lost 5 bases, the J end lost 3 bases, and 14 bases lay between the germline ends.

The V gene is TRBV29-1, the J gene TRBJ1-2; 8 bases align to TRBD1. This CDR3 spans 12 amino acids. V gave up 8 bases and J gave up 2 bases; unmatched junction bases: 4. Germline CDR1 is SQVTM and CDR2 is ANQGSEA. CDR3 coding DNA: TGCAGCACTAGACAGGGGAACTATGGCTACACCTTC. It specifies CSTRQGNYGYTF. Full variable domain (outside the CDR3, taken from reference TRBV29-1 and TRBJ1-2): SAVISQKPSRDICQRGTSLTIQCQVDSQVTMMFWYRQQPGQSLTLIATANQGSEATYESGFVIDKFPISRPNLTFSTLTVSNMSPEDSSIYLCSTRQGNYGYTFGSGTRLTVV.

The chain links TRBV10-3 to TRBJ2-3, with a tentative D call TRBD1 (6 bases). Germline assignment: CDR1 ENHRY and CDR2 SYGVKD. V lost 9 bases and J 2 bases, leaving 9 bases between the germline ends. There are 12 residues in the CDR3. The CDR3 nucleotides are TGTGCCATGGGGGCCCCCACAGATACGCAGTATTTT. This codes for CAMGAPTDTQYF.

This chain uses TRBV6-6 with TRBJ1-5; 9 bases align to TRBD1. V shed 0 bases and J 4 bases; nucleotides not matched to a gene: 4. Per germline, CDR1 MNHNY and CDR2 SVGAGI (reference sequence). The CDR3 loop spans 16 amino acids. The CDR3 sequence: CASSYSGTGWNQPQHF. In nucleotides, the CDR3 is TGTGCCAGCAGTTACTCCGGGACAGGGTGGAATCAGCCCCAGCATTTT.

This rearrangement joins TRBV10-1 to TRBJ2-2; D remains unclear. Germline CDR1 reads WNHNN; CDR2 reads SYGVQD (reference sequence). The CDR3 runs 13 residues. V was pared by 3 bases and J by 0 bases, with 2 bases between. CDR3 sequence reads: CASSDTNTGELFF. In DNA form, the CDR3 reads TGCGCCAGCAGTGACACGAACACCGGGGAGCTGTTTTTT.